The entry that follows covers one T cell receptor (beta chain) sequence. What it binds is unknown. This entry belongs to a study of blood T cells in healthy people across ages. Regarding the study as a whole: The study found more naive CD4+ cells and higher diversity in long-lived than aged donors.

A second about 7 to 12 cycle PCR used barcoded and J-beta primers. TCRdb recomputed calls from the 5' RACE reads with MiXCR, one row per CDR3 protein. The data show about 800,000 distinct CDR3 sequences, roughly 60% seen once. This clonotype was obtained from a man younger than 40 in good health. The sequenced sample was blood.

CDR3 loop: CASRGPRGSNTQYF. In nucleotides, the CDR3 is TGTGCCAGCCGCGGGCCTAGAGGTAGCAATACGCAGTATTTT. The J gene is TRBJ2-3, the V gene TRBV7-2, with D perhaps matching TRBD2 (5 bases). The germline gives CDR1 SGHTA, CDR2 FQGNSA. The CDR3 is made up of 14 amino acids. The V end was cut by 8 bases, the J end by 7 bases, with 19 bases between.